These 17 T cell receptor beta chains were all obtained from the same sample, sequenced in a study of T cells in Graves' hyperthyroidism and ophthalmopathy (dated by TCRdb to 2018 to 2020). The library was obtained by multiplex PCR. TCRdb names Illumina HiSeq 2000 as the instrument used. The TCR beta CDR3 regions were amplified from RNA transcripts. The TCR CDR3 was subjected to a first round of RT-PCR using the HTBI primer set and the Qiagen OneStep RT-PCR kit. In-frame beta chains were kept once TCRdb had trimmed the public reads at Q25 with fastp and called clones with MiXCR. When rows share a CDR3 protein, they turn into one entry using the most common DNA and genes. The sample table holds hundreds of thousands of distinct CDR3 sequences, of which approximately 15% were seen once. Together, the top ten hold 10% to 13% of the sample. The sequencing sample was made of blood. These receptor sequences come from a woman younger than 35 with Graves' hyperthyroidism.

Many counts were recorded for this clonotype. The chain recombines TRBV28 with TRBJ2-3; possible D gene TRBD2, 5 bases. There are 13 residues in the CDR3. Per germline, CDR1 MDHEN and CDR2 SYDVKM. V lost 7 bases and J lost 2, with 10 bases in between. The CDR3 spells CASIRDVTDTQYF. The CDR3 nucleotides read TGTGCCAGCATCCGGGATGTCACAGATACGCAGTATTTT.

This clonotype was detected a few times. The rearrangement uses TRBV4-1 and TRBJ2-7; 11 bases match TRBD2. Trimming at V came to 1 base and at J to 7 bases, leaving 18 bases not matched to a gene. The length of the CDR3 is 19 residues. Per the germline V gene, CDR1 is MGHRA and CDR2 is YSYEKL. The CDR3 protein is CASSQVFSLAGGGQREQYF. CDR3 coding DNA: TGCGCCAGCAGCCAAGTTTTTTCGTTAGCGGGAGGGGGGCAGCGGGAGCAGTACTTC.

A word on this clonotype: An end of the junction does not agree with germline; a read error may underlie this. This chain joins TRBV7-9 and TRBJ2-2, with TRBD2 matching 13 bases. The length of the CDR3 is 19 residues. Per germline, CDR1 SEHNR and CDR2 FQNEAQ (reference sequence). CDR3 DNA: TGTGCCAGCAGCTCAGCTACCCAACTAGCGGGAGGGCCTGGCGGGGGGCTGTTTTTT. Amino acid sequence: CASSSATQLAGGPGGGLFF. The full variable domain, rest sourced from reference TRBV7-9 and TRBJ2-2, is DTGVSQNPRHKITKRGQNVTFRCDPISEHNRLYWYRQTLGQGPEFLTYFQNEAQLEKSRLLSDRFSAERPKGSFSTLEIQRTEQGDSAMYLCASSSATQLAGGPGGGLFFGEGSRLTVL.

There are a few counts of this clonotype. J is TRBJ2-2 and V is TRBV7-9, with unresolved D. The CDR3 spans 17 residues. Deletions cut 5 bases from V and 0 bases from J, with 16 bases between. Germline CDR1 SEHNR, CDR2 FQNEAQ (reference sequence). The CDR3 reads CASSTPRQAANTGELFF. DNA of the CDR3: TGTGCCAGCAGCACCCCCCGGCAGGCCGCGAACACCGGGGAGCTGTTTTTT.

This clonotype has at least ten counts. The rearrangement joins TRBV7-3 to TRBJ2-3; maybe TRBD1 (6 bases). V lost 0 bases and J 2 bases, leaving 9 bases between the germline ends. The CDR3 consists of 15 residues. Germline CDR1 is SGHTA and CDR2 is FQGTGA. For the CDR3, the DNA is TGTGCCAGCAGCTTAACGACAGGTTACACAGATACGCAGTATTTT. This translates into CASSLTTGYTDTQYF.

This clonotype was recorded many times. The chain is built from TRBV2 and TRBJ2-7; D possibly corresponds to TRBD1 (5 bases). The germline V gene encodes CDR1 SNHLY and CDR2 FYNNEI. The CDR3 covers 13 residues. The V end was cut by 4 bases, the J end by 3 bases, with 10 bases between. In DNA, the CDR3 is TGTGCCAGCAGTGTAGGCCAGGGCTACGAGCAGTACTTC. As protein: CASSVGQGYEQYF.

This clonotype was detected many times. The J gene is TRBJ1-1, the V gene TRBV4-1, with D unresolved. Germline V gene sequence: CDR1 MGHRA, CDR2 YSYEKL. The CDR3 runs 16 residues. The ends were cut back, 1 base at V and 0 bases at J, with 12 bases in the middle. The CDR3 DNA reads TGCGCCAGCAGCCAAGTTTGGGCCCGGATGAACACTGAAGCTTTCTTT. Translation gives CASSQVWARMNTEAFF.

In the case of this clonotype: A much larger clone lies a single base off, so this may be a read error. V and J are TRBV18 and TRBJ1-2; 10 bases match TRBD1. This CDR3 is 14 amino acids long. Germline V gene sequence: CDR1 KGHSH, CDR2 LQKENI. The CDR3 DNA reads as TGTGCCAGCTCAGCCGGGACAGGGGACTATGGCCACACCTTC. Encoded protein: CASSAGTGDYGHTF.

This clonotype showed up many times. The chain uses TRBV7-3 and TRBJ2-4; 7 bases map to TRBD2. Unmatched junction bases numbered 7, after V lost 3 bases and J lost 8 bases. Germline values: CDR1 SGHTA, CDR2 FQGTGA. This CDR3 has 14 amino acids. For the CDR3, the DNA is TGTGCCAGCAGCTTGGGGGGAGGGCGTTACATTCAGTACTTC. It translates to CASSLGGGRYIQYF. Full variable domain (outside the CDR3, taken from reference TRBV7-3 and TRBJ2-4): GAGVSQTPSNKVTEKGKYVELRCDPISGHTALYWYRQSLGQGPEFLIYFQGTGAADDSGLPNDRFFAVRPEGSVSTLKIQRTERGDSAVYLCASSLGGGRYIQYFGAGTRLSVL.

This clonotype was seen more than once but under ten times. The rearrangement joins TRBV30 to TRBJ2-2; no clear D. Trimming left V 0 bases short and J 11 bases short, with 10 bases between. Germline V gives CDR1 GTSNPN, CDR2 SVGIG (reference sequence). The CDR3 totals 12 residues. CDR3 residues: CAWSVLPPELFF. CDR3 coding DNA: TGTGCCTGGAGTGTACTGCCCCCCGAGCTGTTTTTT.

This chain connects TRBV20-1 to TRBJ1-1; TRBD1 might be the D (6 bases). Germline V gene lookup returns CDR1 DFQATT and CDR2 SNEGSKA (reference sequence). V was shortened by 1 base and J by 0 bases, with 12 bases between the two germline ends. CDR3 length: 15 residues. The CDR3 nucleotides read TGCAGTGCTAGAGCTCGGACAGCCATGAACACTGAAGCTTTCTTT. This gives the protein CSARARTAMNTEAFF.

This clonotype was picked up many times. The chain's CDR3 is CASSPGWNTGELFF. Here the CDR3 DNA reads TGTGCCAGCAGCCCCGGCTGGAACACCGGGGAGCTGTTTTTT. The chain couples TRBV6-1 to TRBJ2-2; D not resolved. The CDR3 is made up of 14 amino acids. The V gene's germline CDR1 is MNHNS and CDR2 SASEGT. V was shortened by 6 bases and J by 1 base, with 9 bases between the two germline ends.

Here the CDR3 reads CASSIDLGGFNQPQHF. The CDR3 DNA is TGTGCCAGTAGTATAGATCTGGGGGGATTCAATCAGCCCCAGCATTTT. The gene calls are TRBV19 and TRBJ1-5, with D tentatively TRBD1 (5 bases). The CDR3 is 16 residues long. Germline-derived CDR1 and CDR2 are LNHDA and SQIVND (reference sequence). V lost 0 bases and J 3 bases, leaving 12 bases between the germline ends.

The chain combines TRBV7-9 with TRBJ2-1; D could derive from TRBD1 or TRBD2 (5 bases each). The CDR3 spans 15 residues. V was cut by 5 bases and J by 6 bases, with 17 bases left in between. CDR1 and CDR2 (germline): SEHNR, FQNEAQ (reference sequence). DNA for the CDR3: TGTGCCAGCAGCGGGGCCGTTAGGGGACCCAATGAGCAGTTCTTC. Protein product: CASSGAVRGPNEQFF.

This clonotype has ten or more counts. This rearrangement joins TRBV18 to TRBJ2-3; D is perhaps TRBD2 (5 bases). From germline, CDR1 is KGHSH and CDR2 LQKENI. This CDR3 has 14 residues. Trimming took off 0 bases at V and 6 bases at J, with 10 bases between the two ends. This CDR3 reads CASSPPGWEDTQYF. DNA of the CDR3: TGTGCCAGCTCACCACCAGGGTGGGAGGATACGCAGTATTTT.

This clonotype has at least ten counts. The chain joins TRBV13 to TRBJ2-1; 8 bases align to TRBD2. The CDR3 runs to 16 residues. The V and J ends lost 0 bases and 6 bases, in that order; junction bases with no gene match: 7. Germline-derived CDR1 and CDR2 are PRHDT and FYEKMQ (reference sequence). CDR3 nucleotides: TGTGCCAGCAGCTTAGGGGTAGCGGGACCCTTCAATGAGCAGTTCTTC. Protein sequence: CASSLGVAGPFNEQFF.

This clonotype was recorded a few times. CDR3 DNA: TGTGCCAGTAGTATTACAGGGAGCTCCTACAATGAGCAGTTCTTC. It is translated as CASSITGSSYNEQFF. The chain has TRBV19 and TRBJ2-1, with D tentatively TRBD1 (6 bases). Deletions cut 3 bases from V and 0 bases from J, with 9 bases between. There are 15 residues in the CDR3. Germline V gene lookup returns CDR1 LNHDA and CDR2 SQIVND (reference sequence).